Listed below are T cell receptor beta chains from one sample, sequenced in a study of blood T cell repertoires in COVID-19. Data came from immunoSEQ multiplex PCR; TCRdb stores just in-frame clones and leaves some out. The table shows approximately 130,000 clones, with around 80% occurring only once. What was sequenced was peripheral blood. The receptor source for this set is a human donor in a cohort sampled during active COVID-19. CDR3s include the opening cysteine and the closing phenylalanine or tryptophan. A D gene is named only where the DNA matches it firmly. For some rows the clone size is stated as once, few or many, or as a class when expanded; others skip it.

>17|TRBV5-5|.|TRBD1|TRBJ1-1
TGTGCCAGCAGTATGAGGGGGCTTGGGACCATGAACACTGAAGCTTTCTTT
CASSMRGLGTMNTEAFF
>14|TRBV7-8|.|.|TRBJ1-2
TGTGCCAGCAGCAATACAGGGTGGAACTATGGCTACACCTTC
CASSNTGWNYGYTF
>12|TRBV7-9|.|.|TRBJ1-2
TGTGCCAGCAGCTTAGTTCAGGATGGCTACACCTTC
CASSLVQDGYTF
>15|TRBV7-9|.|TRBD1|TRBJ2-7
TGTGCCAGCAGTCCCGGACAGGGGGCTCACTACGAGCAGTACTTC
CASSPGQGAHYEQYF
>15|TRBV5-1|.|.|TRBJ2-7
TGCGCCAGCAGCTTGGGACTCACTCTTTCCTACGAGCAGTACTTC
CASSLGLTLSYEQYF
>17|TRBV4-1|.|.|TRBJ2-2
TGCGCCAGCAGCCAAGAGGTTAGGGGAGGTGGCACCGGGGAGCTGTTTTTT
CASSQEVRGGGTGELFF
>13|TRBV6-5|few|.|TRBJ1-2
TGTGCCAGCACCACTGGCGGGGGGATTGGCTACACCTTC
CASTTGGGIGYTF
>14|TRBV3-1/TRBV3-2|.|.|TRBJ1-2
TGTGCCAGCAGCCAAGGGGCATTCCACTATGGCTACACCTTC
CASSQGAFHYGYTF
>12|TRBV5-6|.|.|TRBJ2-5
TGTGCCAGCAGGTTCCTACGGGAGACCCAGTACTTC
CASRFLRETQYF
>15|TRBV4-2|.|TRBD2|TRBJ2-2
TGTGCCAGCAGCAGGACTAGCGGGGAAGCCGGGGAGCTGTTTTTT
CASSRTSGEAGELFF
>16|TRBV4-2|.|.|TRBJ2-1
TGTGCCAGCAGCCAACCGGTGAAGGGGTCCCACAATGAGCAGTTCTTC
CASSQPVKGSHNEQFF
>13|TRBV19|.|.|TRBJ1-5
TGTGCCAGCCGGGACTCCCCAATTCAGCCCCAGCATTTT
CASRDSPIQPQHF
>15|TRBV5-1|.|.|TRBJ1-4
TGCGCCAGCAGCCCAGGCGGGGGGGATGGAGAAAAACTGTTTTTT
CASSPGGGDGEKLFF
>14|TRBV10-2|.|TRBD1|TRBJ1-1
TGCGCCAGCAGGGGACAGGGGTGGAACACTGAAGCTTTCTTT
CASRGQGWNTEAFF